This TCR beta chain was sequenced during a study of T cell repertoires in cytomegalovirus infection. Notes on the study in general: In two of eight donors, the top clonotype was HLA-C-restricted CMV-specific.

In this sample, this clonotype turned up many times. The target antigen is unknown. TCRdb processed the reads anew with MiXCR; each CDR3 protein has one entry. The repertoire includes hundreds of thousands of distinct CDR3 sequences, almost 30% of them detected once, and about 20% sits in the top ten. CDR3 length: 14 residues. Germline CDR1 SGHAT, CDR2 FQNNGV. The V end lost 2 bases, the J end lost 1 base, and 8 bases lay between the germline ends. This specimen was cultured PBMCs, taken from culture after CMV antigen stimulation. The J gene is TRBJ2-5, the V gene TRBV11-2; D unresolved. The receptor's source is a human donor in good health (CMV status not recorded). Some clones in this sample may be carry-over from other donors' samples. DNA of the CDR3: TGTGCCAGCAGCTTATTTGCCAGCCAAGAGACCCAGTACTTC. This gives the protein CASSLFASQETQYF. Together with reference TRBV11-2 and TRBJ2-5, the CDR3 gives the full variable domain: EAGVAQSPRYKIIEKRQSVAFWCNPISGHATLYWYQQILGQGPKLLIQFQNNGVVDDSQLPKDRFSAERLKGVDSTLKIQPAKLEDSAVYLCASSLFASQETQYFGPGTRLLVL.